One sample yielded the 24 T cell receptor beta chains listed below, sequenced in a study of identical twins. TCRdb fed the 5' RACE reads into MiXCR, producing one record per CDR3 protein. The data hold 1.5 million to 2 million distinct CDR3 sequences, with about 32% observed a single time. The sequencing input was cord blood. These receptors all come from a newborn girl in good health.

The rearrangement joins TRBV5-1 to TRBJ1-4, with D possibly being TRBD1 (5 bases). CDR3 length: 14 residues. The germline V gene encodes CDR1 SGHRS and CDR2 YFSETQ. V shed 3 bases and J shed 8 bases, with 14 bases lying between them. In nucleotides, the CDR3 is TGCGCCAGCAGCTCGTGGGGGTTAAGAGAAAAACTGTTTTTT. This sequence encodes CASSSWGLREKLFF.

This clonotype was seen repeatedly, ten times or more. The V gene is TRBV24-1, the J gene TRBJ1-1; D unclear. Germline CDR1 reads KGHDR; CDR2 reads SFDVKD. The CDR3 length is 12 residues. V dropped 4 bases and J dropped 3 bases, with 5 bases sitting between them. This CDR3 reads CATSDGHTEAFF. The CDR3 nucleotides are TGTGCCACCAGTGACGGGCACACTGAAGCTTTCTTT.

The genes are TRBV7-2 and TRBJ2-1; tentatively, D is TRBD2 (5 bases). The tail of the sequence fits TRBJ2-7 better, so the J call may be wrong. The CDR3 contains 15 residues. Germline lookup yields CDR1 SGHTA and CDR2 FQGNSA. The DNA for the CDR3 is TGTGCCAGCAGCTTAGTAATGACTACTTACAATGAGCAGTACTTC. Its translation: CASSLVMTTYNEQYF.

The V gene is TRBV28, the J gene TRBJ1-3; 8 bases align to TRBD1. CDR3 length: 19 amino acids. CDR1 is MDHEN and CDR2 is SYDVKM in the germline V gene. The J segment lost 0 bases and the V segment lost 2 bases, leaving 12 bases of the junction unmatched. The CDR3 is CASSLRWPGGPRSGNTIYF. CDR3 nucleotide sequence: TGTGCCAGCAGTTTAAGGTGGCCAGGGGGCCCCCGCTCTGGAAACACCATATATTTT.

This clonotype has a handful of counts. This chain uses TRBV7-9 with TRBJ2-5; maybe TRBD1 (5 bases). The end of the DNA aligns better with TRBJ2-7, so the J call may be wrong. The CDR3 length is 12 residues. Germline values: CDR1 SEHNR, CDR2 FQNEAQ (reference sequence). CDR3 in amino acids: CASSIPGFEQYF. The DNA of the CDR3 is TGTGCCAGCAGCATTCCAGGGTTCGAGCAGTACTTC.

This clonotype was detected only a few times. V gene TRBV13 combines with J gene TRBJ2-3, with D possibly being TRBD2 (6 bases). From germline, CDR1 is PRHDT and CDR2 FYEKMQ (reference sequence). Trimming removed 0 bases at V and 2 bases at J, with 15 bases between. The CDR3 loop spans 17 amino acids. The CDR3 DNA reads TGTGCCAGCAGCTTAGGCCTAAGGGGCGGGATCACAGATACGCAGTATTTT. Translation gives CASSLGLRGGITDTQYF.

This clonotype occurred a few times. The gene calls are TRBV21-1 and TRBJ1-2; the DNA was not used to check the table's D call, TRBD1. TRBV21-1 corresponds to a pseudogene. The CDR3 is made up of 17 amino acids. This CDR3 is CASSKVEGARVGYGYTF. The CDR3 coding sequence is TGTGCCAGCAGCAAAGTTGAGGGTGCGCGGGTCGGCTATGGCTACACCTTC.

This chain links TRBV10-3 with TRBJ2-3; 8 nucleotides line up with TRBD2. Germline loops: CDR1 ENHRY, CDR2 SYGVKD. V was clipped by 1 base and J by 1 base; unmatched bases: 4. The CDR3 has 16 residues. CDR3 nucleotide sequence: TGTGCCATCAGTGAGTTCGCGACTAGCGGCACAGATACGCAGTATTTT. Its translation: CAISEFATSGTDTQYF.

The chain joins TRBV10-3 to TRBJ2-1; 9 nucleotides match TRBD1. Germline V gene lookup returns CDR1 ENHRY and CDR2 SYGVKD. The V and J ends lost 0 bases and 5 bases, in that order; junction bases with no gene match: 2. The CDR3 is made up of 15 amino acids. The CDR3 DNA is TGTGCCATCAGTGAGTCGGGACAGGGACACAATGAGCAGTTCTTC. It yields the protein CAISESGQGHNEQFF.

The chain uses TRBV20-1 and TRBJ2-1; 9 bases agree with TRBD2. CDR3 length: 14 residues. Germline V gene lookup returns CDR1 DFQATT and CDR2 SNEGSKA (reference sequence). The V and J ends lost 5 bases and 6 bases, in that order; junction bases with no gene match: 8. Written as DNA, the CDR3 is TGCAGTGCTGGGCGGGGGGGGTTTTTCAATGAGCAGTTCTTC. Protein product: CSAGRGGFFNEQFF.

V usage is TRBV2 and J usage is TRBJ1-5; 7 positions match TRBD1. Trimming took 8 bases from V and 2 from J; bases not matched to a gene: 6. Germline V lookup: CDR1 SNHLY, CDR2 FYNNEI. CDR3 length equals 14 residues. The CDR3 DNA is TGTGCCAGCGTACGACAGGGAGGCAATCAGCCCCAGCATTTT. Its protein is CASVRQGGNQPQHF.

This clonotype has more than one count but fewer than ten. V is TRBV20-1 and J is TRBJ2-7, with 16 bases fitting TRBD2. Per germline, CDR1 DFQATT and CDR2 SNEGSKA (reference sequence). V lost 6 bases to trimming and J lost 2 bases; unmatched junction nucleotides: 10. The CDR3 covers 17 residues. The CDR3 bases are TGCAGTGCCTCGGGACTAGCGGGGGGGCAAGTTGCCTACGAGCAGTACTTC. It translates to CSASGLAGGQVAYEQYF.

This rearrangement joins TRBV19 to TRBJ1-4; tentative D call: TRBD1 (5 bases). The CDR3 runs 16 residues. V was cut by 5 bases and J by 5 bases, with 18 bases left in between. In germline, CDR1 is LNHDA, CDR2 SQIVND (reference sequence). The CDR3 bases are TGTGCCAGTAGTTCGCATCCGGGACGGTTAAATGAAAAACTGTTTTTT. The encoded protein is CASSSHPGRLNEKLFF.

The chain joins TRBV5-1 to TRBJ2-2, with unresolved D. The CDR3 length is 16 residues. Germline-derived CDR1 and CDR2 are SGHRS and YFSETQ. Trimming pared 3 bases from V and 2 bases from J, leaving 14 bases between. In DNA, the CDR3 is TGCGCCAGCAGCTCCCTAAGATTCTCTAACACCGGGGAGCTGTTTTTT. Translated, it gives CASSSLRFSNTGELFF.

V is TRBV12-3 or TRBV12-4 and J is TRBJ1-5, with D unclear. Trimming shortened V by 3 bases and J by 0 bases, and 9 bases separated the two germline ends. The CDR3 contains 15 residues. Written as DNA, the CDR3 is TGTGCCAGCAGTTTTAGGGCAGCTAGCAATCAGCCCCAGCATTTT. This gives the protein CASSFRAASNQPQHF.

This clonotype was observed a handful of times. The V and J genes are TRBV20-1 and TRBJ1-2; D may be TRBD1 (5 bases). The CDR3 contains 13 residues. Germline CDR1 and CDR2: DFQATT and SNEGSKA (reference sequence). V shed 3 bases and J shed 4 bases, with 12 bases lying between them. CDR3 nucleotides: TGCAGTGCTAGCCCCAGGGTCACCTATGGCTACACCTTC. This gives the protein CSASPRVTYGYTF.

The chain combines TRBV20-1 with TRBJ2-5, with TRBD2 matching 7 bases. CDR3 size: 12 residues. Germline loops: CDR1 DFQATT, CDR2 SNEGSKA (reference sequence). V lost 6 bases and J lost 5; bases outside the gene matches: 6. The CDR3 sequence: CSAGLDRETQYF. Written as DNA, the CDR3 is TGCAGTGCCGGACTAGATCGGGAGACCCAGTACTTC.

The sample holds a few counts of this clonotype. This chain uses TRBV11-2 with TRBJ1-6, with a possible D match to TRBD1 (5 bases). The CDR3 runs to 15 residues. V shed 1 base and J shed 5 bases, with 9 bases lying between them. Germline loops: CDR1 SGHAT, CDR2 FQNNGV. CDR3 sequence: CASSLARANNSPLHF. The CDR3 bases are TGTGCCAGCAGCTTAGCCAGGGCGAATAATTCACCCCTCCACTTT.

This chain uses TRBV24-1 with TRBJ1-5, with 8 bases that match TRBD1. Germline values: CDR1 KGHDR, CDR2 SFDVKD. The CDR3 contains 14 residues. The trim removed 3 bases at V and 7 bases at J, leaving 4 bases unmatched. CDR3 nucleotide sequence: TGTGCCACCAGTGATCAGGGGGCAGGACAGCCCCAGCATTTT. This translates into CATSDQGAGQPQHF.

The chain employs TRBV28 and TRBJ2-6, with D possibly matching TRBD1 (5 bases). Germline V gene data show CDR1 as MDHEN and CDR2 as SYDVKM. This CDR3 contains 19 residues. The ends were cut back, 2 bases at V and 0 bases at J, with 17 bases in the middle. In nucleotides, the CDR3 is TGTGCCAGCAGTTTACCCTCAGGGCAGGCCAACTCTGGGGCCAACGTCCTGACTTTC. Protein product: CASSLPSGQANSGANVLTF.

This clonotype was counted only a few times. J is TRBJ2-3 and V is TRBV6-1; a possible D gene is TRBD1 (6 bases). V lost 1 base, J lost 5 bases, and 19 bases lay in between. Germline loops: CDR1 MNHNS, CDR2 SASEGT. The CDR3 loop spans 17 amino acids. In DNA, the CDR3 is TGTGCCAGCAGTGAAGGATATGGACAGCATCTGGGAGATACGCAGTATTTT. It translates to CASSEGYGQHLGDTQYF.

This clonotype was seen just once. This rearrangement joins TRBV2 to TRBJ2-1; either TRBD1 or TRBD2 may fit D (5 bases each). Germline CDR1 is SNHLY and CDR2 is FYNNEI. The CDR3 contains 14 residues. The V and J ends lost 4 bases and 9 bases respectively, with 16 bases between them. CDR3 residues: CASSVGPSSGEQFF. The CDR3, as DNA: TGTGCCAGCAGTGTGGGACCGTCGTCAGGTGAGCAGTTCTTC.

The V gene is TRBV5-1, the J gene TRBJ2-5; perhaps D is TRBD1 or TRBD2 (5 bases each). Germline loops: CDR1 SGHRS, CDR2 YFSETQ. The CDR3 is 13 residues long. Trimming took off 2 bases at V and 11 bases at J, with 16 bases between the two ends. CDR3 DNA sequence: TGCGCCAGCAGCTTATACTGGGACCGTGAGCAGTACTTC. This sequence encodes CASSLYWDREQYF. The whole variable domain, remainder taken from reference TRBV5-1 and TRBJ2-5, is KAGVTQTPRYLIKTRGQQVTLSCSPISGHRSVSWYQQTPGQGLQFLFEYFSETQRNKGNFPGRFSGRQFSNSRSEMNVSTLELGDSALYLCASSLYWDREQYFGPGTRLLVL.

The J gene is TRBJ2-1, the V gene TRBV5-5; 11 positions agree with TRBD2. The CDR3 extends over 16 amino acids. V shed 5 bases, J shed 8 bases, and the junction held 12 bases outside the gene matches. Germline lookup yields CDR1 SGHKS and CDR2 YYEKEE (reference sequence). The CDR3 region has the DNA TGTGCCAGCAGTGAACCGACTAGCGGGACCGCGGATGAGCAGTTCTTC. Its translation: CASSEPTSGTADEQFF.